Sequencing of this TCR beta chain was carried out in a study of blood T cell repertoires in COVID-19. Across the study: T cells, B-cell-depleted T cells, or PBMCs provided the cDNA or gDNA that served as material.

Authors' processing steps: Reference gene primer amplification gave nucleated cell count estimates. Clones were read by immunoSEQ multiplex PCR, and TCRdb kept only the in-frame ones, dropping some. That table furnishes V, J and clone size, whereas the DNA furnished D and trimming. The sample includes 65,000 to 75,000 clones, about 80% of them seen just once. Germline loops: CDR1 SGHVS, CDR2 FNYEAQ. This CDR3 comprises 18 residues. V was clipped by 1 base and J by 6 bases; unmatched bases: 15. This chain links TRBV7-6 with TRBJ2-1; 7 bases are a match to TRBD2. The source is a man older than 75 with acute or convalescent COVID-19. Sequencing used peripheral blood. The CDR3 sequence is CASSLVGAGRETGNEQFF. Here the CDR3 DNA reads TGTGCCAGCAGCTTAGTCGGGGCGGGGCGGGAGACCGGCAATGAGCAGTTCTTC.